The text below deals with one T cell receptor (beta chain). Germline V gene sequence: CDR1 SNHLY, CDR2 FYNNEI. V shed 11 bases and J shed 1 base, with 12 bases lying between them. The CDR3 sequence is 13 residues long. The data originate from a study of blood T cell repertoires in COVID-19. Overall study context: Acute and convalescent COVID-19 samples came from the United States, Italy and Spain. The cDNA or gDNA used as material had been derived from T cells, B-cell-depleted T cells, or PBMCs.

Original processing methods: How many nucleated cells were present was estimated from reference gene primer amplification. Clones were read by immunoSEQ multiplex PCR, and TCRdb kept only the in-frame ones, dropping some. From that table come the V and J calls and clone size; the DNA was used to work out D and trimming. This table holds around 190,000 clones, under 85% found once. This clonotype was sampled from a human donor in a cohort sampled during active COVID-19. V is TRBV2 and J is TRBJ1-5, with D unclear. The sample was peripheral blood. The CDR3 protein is CASGFRSNQPQHF. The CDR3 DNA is TGTGCCTCCGGGTTTCGGAGCAATCAGCCCCAGCATTTT.